Below, one T cell receptor (beta chain) is given with its context. In its sample, this clonotype was seen a few times. Its antigen remains undetermined. Within one base of it there is no much larger clone, and no base qualities were kept. This sample was taken from a study of T cell repertoires in cytomegalovirus infection (dated by TCRdb to between 2019 and 2020). Broadly, across the study: Recently identified HLA-C-restricted CMV epitopes, whose presentation resists viral immunomodulation, were targeted by peptide stimulations together with well-studied HLA-B-restricted epitopes. The HLA type of each donor mattered for the analysis, because public TCR beta signatures pointed to carriage of CMV infection along with the matching HLA type. General conclusions and limits of the study: The ex vivo response was dominated by HLA-C-restricted CMV-specific TCR beta clonotypes, which also provided the single most frequent clonotype in two of eight donors. In both this cohort and an independent cohort of 350 to 400 donors, the cumulative frequency of public TCR beta family members distinguished carriers of CMV infection plus the relevant HLA type.

TCRdb records Illumina HiSeq 1500 as the sequencer. TCRdb reanalyzed the raw reads on its own, using fastp at Q25 for trimming and MiXCR for clone calling, and kept in-frame beta chains. A single entry per CDR3 protein holds the most common genes and DNA from its merged rows. The sample table shows tens of thousands of distinct CDR3 sequences, and 20% to 30% are seen once. Approximately 49% of the sample is taken by the ten largest. Reading the label with the study, this specimen's treatment or condition is: in vitro stimulation with specific CMV peptide epitopes to enrich CMV-specific T cells. The germline V gene (reference sequence) gives CDR1 as LNHDA and CDR2 as SQIVND. V loses 5 bases at its end and J loses 3 bases; junction bases beyond the gene matches: 10. Measured from the cysteine to the phenylalanine, the CDR3 is 16 residues long. The DNA shown is the 48-base CDR3, in frame from base 1.

The sample was CD8+ T cells from cultured PBMCs, taken from culture after CMV antigen stimulation. This sequence uses TRBV19 and TRBJ1-1; the junction holds 9 bases that match TRBD1. This TCR was sampled from a human donor in good health (CMV status not recorded). Some clones in this sample may be carry-over from other donors' samples. The DNA reads TGTGCCAGTAGTCTACTCGACAGGGGGTTGGACACTGAAGCTTTCTTT. It translates as CASSLLDRGLDTEAFF.